A single T cell receptor beta chain is shown here with its context. This entry comes from a study of T-cell memory formation after mild COVID-19. The CDR3 runs to 15 residues. V gave up 3 bases and J gave up 2 bases, with 17 bases separating them. Per the germline V gene, CDR1 is DFQATT and CDR2 is SNEGSKA (reference sequence). TCRdb recomputed calls from the 5' RACE reads with MiXCR, one row per CDR3 protein. Of hundreds of thousands of distinct CDR3 sequences in the sample, approximately 19% were seen once. The chain couples TRBV20-1 to TRBJ2-7; a weak D match, TRBD2 (5 bases). Sequenced input: PBMCs or a T cell subset sorted from them (not recorded which). The receptor was derived from an adult woman who had mild COVID-19 (a few samples of this study predate the infection). Cell type and time point are not known. CDR3 protein: CSASYRAPGTYEQYF. As DNA, the CDR3 is TGCAGTGCTAGCTATCGGGCCCCGGGGACCTACGAGCAGTACTTC.